This TCR beta chain is drawn from a study of blood T cell repertoires in COVID-19 (dated by TCRdb to between 2020 and 2021). For the study in its entirety: The collaborator samples originated in the United States, Italy and Spain and spanned the acute and convalescent phases of COVID-19. The samples were drawn from two sources: the first 160 participants of the ongoing ImmuneRACE study, and over 950 subjects contributed by 6 global collaborators. The repertoires were released in a freely available public database meant as a resource for research on the immune response to SARS-CoV-2. A de-identified subject ID, COVID-19 status, age in years and sex were almost always included in the sample metadata. HLA class I and class II types, where available, came from metadata supplied by the sample provider rather than from assay-based typing. The prospective study material was composed of cDNA or gDNA derived from T cells, B-cell-depleted T cells, or PBMCs. Subjects who had been exposed to COVID-19, were actively infected with it, or had recovered from it provided the deeply sampled blood TCRbeta repertoires that made up the dataset. Here is what the overall study found, with its caveats: Clinical and demographic metadata were provided uncurated, with the amount varying by source and participant.

Collaborating institutions collected whole blood in K2EDTA tubes following their own protocols. For TCRbeta analysis, collaborators shipped samples in one of three forms: frozen whole blood, isolated PBMCs, or DNA extracted from either of those sample types. TCRbeta CDR3 regions were amplified from genomic DNA using the immunoSEQ Assay, a bias-controlled multiplex PCR. In the authors' own workflow: Nucleated cell counts per sample were estimated from amplification of reference gene primers within the assay. To quantify the absolute abundance of each unique TCRbeta CDR3 rearrangement, sequence reads were collapsed and filtered. For each sample, productive Simpson clonality was calculated as the square root of Simpson's diversity index over productive rearrangements. Drawn from immuneACCESS, this table holds only the in-frame rearrangements with V and J called that TCRdb kept. Clones are partly lost; checked studies trace under half to an unresolved V gene and leave the rest unexplained. The DNA gave D and trimming, while V, J and clone size come from that table. Counted in this sample were some 120,000 clones; 85% to 90% of them appeared once. The ten top clones hold approximately 4% of the sample.

Remarks on this clone: Its recognized antigen is unknown. No much larger clone is present one base from it, and per-base qualities are unavailable.

The germline V and J ends show losses of 4 bases and 2 bases respectively, and no gene match explains 10 bases of the junction. From the cysteine through the phenylalanine, the CDR3 covers 17 amino acids. Only the CDR3 region is kept as DNA, spanning 51 bases read in frame from base 1. Based on the germline V gene, the CDR1 and CDR2 sequences are SGDLS and YYNGEE. The sample consisted of peripheral blood. This receptor was obtained from a human donor in a cohort sampled during active COVID-19. This receptor chain uses TRBV9 and TRBJ2-2, with 8 central nucleotides matching TRBD2. The DNA reads as follows: TGTGCCAGCAGCTTCGAAACCAGCGGGAGAAACACCGGGGAGCTGTTTTTT. Its protein reads: CASSFETSGRNTGELFF.